Below are 2 T cell receptor beta chains sequenced from a single sample in a study of shared clonotypes between healthy human individuals. Clones were sequenced by immunoSEQ multiplex PCR, and TCRdb holds only the in-frame ones, with some missing. The sample holds 2 million to 2.5 million clones; 85% to 95% are singletons and the top ten take 0.3% to 0.45%. What was sequenced was naive CD4+ T cells from PBMCs. Described subset: CD45RA+ positively selected. These receptors originate from a young man in good health. Some clones in this sample may be carry-over from other donors' samples.

The rearrangement uses TRBV11-2 and TRBJ2-7; perhaps D is TRBD1 or TRBD2 (5 bases each). V lost 5 bases, J lost 0 bases, and 14 bases lay in between. Germline assignment: CDR1 SGHAT and CDR2 FQNNGV. The CDR3 totals 15 residues. CDR3 DNA: TGTGCCAGCAGCACTGGGACGGCCACCTCCTACGAGCAGTACTTC. This gives the protein CASSTGTATSYEQYF.

This clone was detected once. The chain is built from TRBV21-1 and TRBJ1-5. TRBV21-1 represents a pseudogene. This CDR3 contains 18 residues. The CDR3 is CASSKAERGGEGNQPQHF. In DNA, the CDR3 is TGTGCCAGCAGCAAAGCAGAAAGGGGGGGAGAGGGCAATCAGCCCCAGCATTTT.